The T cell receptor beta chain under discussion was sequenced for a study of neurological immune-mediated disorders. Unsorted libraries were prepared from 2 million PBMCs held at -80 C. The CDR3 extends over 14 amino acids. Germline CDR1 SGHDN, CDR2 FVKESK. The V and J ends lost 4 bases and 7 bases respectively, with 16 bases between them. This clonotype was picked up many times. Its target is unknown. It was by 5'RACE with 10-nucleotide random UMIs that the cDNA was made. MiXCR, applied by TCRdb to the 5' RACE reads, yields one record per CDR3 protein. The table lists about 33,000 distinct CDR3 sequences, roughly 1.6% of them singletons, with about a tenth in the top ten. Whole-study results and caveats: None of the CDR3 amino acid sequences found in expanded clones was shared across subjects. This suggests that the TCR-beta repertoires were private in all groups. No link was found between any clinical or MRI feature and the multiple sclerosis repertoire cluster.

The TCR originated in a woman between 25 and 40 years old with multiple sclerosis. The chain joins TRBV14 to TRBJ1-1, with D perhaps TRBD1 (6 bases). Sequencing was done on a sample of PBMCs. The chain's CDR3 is CASSPTGLGGEAFF. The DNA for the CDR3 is TGTGCCAGCAGCCCGACAGGCCTTGGGGGTGAAGCTTTCTTT.